This T cell receptor (beta chain) is from a study of beta chain features in type 1 diabetes. Study-level points and caveats: Shortening of TCRB CDR3s, moderate but significant, appeared in all four CD4+ subsets of Type 1 diabetes patients.

In regard to this clone: Its antigen remains unknown.

The investigators reverse transcribed all of the isolated RNA, so they sequenced expressed TCRB transcripts. The table came from immunoSEQ multiplex PCR; TCRdb's copy has only in-frame clones and leaves some out. The sample holds fewer than 45,000 clones; 55% to 70% are singletons and the top ten take around 2%. The sequenced sample was Tregs from blood. The TCR was taken from a woman aged 25 to 45 in good health.

For the CDR3, the DNA is TGCGCCAGCAGCCAAGACCCGAGGAGTACCTACGAGCAGTACTTC. Residues: CASSQDPRSTYEQYF. The rearrangement joins TRBV4-3 to TRBJ2-5; D is undetermined. The better agreement between TRBJ2-7 and the DNA end casts doubt on the J call. Germline CDR1 and CDR2: LGHNA and YSLEER. This CDR3 comprises 15 residues.